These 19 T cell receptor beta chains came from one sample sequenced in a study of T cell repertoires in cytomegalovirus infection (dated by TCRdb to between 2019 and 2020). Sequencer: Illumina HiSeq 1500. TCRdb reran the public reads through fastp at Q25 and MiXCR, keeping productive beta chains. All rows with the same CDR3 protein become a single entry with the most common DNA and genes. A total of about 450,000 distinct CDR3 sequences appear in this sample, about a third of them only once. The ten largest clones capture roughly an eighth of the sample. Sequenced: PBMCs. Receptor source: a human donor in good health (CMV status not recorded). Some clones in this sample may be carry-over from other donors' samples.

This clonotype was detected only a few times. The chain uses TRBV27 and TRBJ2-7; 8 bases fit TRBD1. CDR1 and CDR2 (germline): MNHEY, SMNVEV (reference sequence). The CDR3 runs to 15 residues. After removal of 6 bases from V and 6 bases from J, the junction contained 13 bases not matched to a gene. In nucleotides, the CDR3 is TGTGCCAGCAGCCATAGGACAGGGCTATTTTTCGAGCAGTACTTC. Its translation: CASSHRTGLFFEQYF.

This CDR3 reads CASSLAAGGYNEQFF. The CDR3 nucleotides read TGCGCCAGCAGCTTGGCGGCGGGGGGGTACAATGAGCAGTTCTTC. The genes are TRBV5-1 and TRBJ2-1; 9 positions agree with TRBD2. Trimming removed 0 bases from V and 4 bases from J; junction bases left unmatched: 2. Germline CDR1 reads SGHRS; CDR2 reads YFSETQ. The CDR3 loop spans 15 amino acids.

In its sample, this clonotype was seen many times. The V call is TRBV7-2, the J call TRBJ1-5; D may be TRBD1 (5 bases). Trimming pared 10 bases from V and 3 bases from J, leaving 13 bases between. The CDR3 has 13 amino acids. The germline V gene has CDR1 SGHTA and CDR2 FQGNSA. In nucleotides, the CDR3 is TGTGCCATTCAGGGTGGCCTCAATCAGCCCCAGCATTTT. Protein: CAIQGGLNQPQHF.

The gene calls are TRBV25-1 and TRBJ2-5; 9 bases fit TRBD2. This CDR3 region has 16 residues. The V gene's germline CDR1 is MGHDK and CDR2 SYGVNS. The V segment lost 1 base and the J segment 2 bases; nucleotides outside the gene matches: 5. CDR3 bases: TGTGCCAGCAGTGAATCCGGGCGGGGGGGGCAAGAGACCCAGTACTTC. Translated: CASSESGRGGQETQYF. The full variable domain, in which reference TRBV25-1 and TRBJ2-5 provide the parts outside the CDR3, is EADIYQTPRYLVIGTGKKITLECSQTMGHDKMYWYQQDPGMELHLIHYSYGVNSTEKGDLSSESTVSRIRTEHFPLTLESARPSHTSQYLCASSESGRGGQETQYFGPGTRLLVL.

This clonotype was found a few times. The CDR3 bases are TGCAGTGCTAGAAAGACAGAGGACAGGGTGAACACCGGGGAGCTGTTTTTT. Its protein is CSARKTEDRVNTGELFF. The rearrangement links TRBV20-1 to TRBJ2-2; 8 positions match TRBD1. The junction had 9 bases not matched to a gene; V was cut back by 2 bases and J by 1 base. This CDR3 is built from 17 residues. CDR1 is DFQATT and CDR2 is SNEGSKA in the germline V gene (reference sequence).

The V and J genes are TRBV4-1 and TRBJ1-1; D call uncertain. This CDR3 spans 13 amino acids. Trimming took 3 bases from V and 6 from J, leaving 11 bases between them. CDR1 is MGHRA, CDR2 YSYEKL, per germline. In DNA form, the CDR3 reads TGCGCCAGCAGCCACCAGGTCGGGTCTGAAGCTTTCTTT. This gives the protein CASSHQVGSEAFF.

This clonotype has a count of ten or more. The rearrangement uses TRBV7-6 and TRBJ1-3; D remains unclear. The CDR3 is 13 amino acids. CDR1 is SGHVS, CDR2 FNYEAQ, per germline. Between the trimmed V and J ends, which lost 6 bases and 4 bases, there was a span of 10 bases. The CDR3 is CASSEDLGNTIYF. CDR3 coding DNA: TGTGCCAGCAGTGAAGACCTCGGAAACACCATATATTTT.

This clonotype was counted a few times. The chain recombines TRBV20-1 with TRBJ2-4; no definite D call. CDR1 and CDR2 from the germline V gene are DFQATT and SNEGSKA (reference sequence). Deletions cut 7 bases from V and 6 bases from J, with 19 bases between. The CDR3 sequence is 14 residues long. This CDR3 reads CSVRTANLGNIQYF. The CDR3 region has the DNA TGCAGTGTTCGGACCGCGAATCTTGGAAACATTCAGTACTTC.

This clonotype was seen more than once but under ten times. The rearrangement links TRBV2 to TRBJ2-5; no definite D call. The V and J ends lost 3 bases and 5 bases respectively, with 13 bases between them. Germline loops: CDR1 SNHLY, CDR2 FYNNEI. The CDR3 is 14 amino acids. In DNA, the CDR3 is TGTGCCAGCAGTGATTATAGTCGTAAGGAGACCCAGTACTTC. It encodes CASSDYSRKETQYF.

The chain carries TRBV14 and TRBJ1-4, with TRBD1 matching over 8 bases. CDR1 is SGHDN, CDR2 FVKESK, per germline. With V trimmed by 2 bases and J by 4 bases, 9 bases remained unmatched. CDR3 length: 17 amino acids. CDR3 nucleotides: TGTGCCAGCAGCCAATTCATCGGGACAGGCCATAATGAAAAACTGTTTTTT. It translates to CASSQFIGTGHNEKLFF.

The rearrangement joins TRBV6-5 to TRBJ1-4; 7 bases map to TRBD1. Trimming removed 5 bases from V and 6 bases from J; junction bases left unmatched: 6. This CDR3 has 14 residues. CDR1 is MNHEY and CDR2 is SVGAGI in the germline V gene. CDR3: CASSPGTVDEKLFF. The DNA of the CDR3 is TGTGCCAGCAGTCCCGGGACAGTGGATGAAAAACTGTTTTTT.

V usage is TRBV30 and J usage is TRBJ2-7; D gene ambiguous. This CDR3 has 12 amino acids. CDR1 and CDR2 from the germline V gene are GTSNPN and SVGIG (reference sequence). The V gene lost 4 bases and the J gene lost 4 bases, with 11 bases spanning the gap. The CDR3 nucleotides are TGTGCCTGGAATAAAGGATCATACGAGCAGTACTTC. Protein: CAWNKGSYEQYF.

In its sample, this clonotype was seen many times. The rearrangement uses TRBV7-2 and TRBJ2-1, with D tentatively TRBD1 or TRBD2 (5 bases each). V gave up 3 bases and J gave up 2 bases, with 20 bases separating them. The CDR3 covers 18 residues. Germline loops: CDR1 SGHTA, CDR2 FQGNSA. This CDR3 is CASSFEPWDRTAYNEQFF. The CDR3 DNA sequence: TGTGCCAGCAGCTTCGAACCGTGGGACCGTACCGCCTACAATGAGCAGTTCTTC.

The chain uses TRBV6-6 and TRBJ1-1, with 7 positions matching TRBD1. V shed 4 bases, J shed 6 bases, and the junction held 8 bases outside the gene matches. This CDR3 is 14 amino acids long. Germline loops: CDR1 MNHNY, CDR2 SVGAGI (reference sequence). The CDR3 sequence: CASSFTGVGAEAFF. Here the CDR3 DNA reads TGTGCCAGCAGTTTTACAGGGGTAGGTGCTGAAGCTTTCTTT.

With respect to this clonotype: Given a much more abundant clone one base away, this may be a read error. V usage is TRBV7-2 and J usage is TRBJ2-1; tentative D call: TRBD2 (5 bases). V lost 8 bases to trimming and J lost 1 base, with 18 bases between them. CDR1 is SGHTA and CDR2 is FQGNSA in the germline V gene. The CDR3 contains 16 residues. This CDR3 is CASGSTSSISYNEQFF. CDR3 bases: TGTGCCAGCGGCTCCACTAGTTCTATATCCTACAATGAGCAGTTCTTC.

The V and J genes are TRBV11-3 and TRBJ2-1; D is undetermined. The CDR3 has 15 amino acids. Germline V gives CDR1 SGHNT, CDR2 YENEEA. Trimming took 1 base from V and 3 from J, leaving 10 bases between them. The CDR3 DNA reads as TGTGCCAGCAGCTTAGGGTTGGGTAACTACAATGAGCAGTTCTTC. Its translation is CASSLGLGNYNEQFF.

For the CDR3, the DNA is TGTGCCAGCAGCTCAACGTCGGGACTAGCGGCTACGCAGTATTTT. Translating gives CASSSTSGLAATQYF. V usage is TRBV7-3 and J usage is TRBJ2-3; 11 nucleotides agree with TRBD2. Per germline, CDR1 SGHTA and CDR2 FQGTGA. The CDR3 has 15 residues. With 4 bases clipped from V and 8 bases from J, the junction kept 8 bases outside the gene matches.

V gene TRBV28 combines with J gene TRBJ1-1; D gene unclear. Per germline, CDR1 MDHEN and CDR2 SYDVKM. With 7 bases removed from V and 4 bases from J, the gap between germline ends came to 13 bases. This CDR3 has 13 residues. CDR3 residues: CASTTRVSTEAFF. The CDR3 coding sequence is TGTGCCAGCACCACGCGGGTTAGCACTGAAGCTTTCTTT.

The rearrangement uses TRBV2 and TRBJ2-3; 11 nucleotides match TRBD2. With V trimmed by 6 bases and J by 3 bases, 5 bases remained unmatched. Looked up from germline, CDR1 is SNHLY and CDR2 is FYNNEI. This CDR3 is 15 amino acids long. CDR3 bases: TGTGCCAGCAGCGTAGCGGGGGGGAGTACAGATACGCAGTATTTT. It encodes CASSVAGGSTDTQYF.